One sample yielded the 21 T cell receptor beta chains listed below, sequenced in a study of CD8 T cells in Susac syndrome. Random hexamers were used to reverse transcribe the RNA input (about 0.45 to 1 ug). TCRdb fed the immunoSEQ multiplex PCR reads into MiXCR, producing one record per CDR3 protein. In the table there are around 270,000 distinct CDR3 sequences, approximately 85% of which are singletons. Sample: CD8+ T cells from PBMCs. All receptors come from a human donor with multiple sclerosis.

The V and J genes are TRBV28 and TRBJ1-5, with no clear D. This CDR3 region has 14 residues. V was trimmed by 1 base and J by 3 bases, leaving 7 bases between them. In germline, CDR1 is MDHEN, CDR2 SYDVKM. Here the CDR3 DNA reads TGTGCCAGCAGTTTATCGGGAGCCAATCAGCCCCAGCATTTT. This gives the protein CASSLSGANQPQHF.

V gene TRBV29-1 combines with J gene TRBJ1-1, with TRBD1 as a possible D gene (5 bases). V lost 4 bases and J 0 bases, leaving 15 bases between the germline ends. Germline V lookup: CDR1 SQVTM, CDR2 ANQGSEA. CDR3 length: 15 residues. Here the CDR3 DNA reads TGCAGCGTTGGATCACCCCAGGGTCTGAACACTGAAGCTTTCTTT. Translation: CSVGSPQGLNTEAFF.

The J gene is TRBJ2-1, the V gene TRBV24-1; a weak D match, TRBD2 (6 bases). Germline V gene lookup returns CDR1 KGHDR and CDR2 SFDVKD. This CDR3 is 15 amino acids long. V was shortened by 7 bases and J by 3 bases, with 15 bases between the two germline ends. The CDR3 region is CATSSGGNFYNEQFF. In DNA, the CDR3 is TGTGCCACCAGCTCCGGAGGGAACTTCTACAATGAGCAGTTCTTC.

CDR3 DNA: TGTGCCAGCAGTTTAAGCAATACCGGGACAGAAAACTACGAGCAGTACTTC. Amino acids: CASSLSNTGTENYEQYF. This chain joins TRBV27 and TRBJ2-7, with 7 bases lining up with TRBD1. The V gene end was trimmed by 2 bases and the J gene end by 3 bases; junction bases not matched to a gene: 13. This CDR3 contains 17 residues. Germline V gene data show CDR1 as MNHEY and CDR2 as SMNVEV (reference sequence).

The rearrangement links TRBV29-1 to TRBJ2-3, with 7 bases matching TRBD2. Germline V gene sequence: CDR1 SQVTM, CDR2 ANQGSEA. V was pared by 4 bases and J by 2 bases, with 18 bases of the junction left unmatched. The CDR3 length is 18 residues. CDR3 amino acids: CSVALNTLLATDTDTQYF. CDR3 in DNA: TGCAGCGTTGCACTTAATACTTTACTAGCGACAGACACAGATACGCAGTATTTT.

The chain is built from TRBV7-6 and TRBJ2-7; TRBD1 might be the D (5 bases). Between the trimmed V and J ends, which lost 4 bases and 2 bases, there was a span of 21 bases. The CDR3 is made up of 17 amino acids. The germline V gene encodes CDR1 SGHVS and CDR2 FNYEAQ. CDR3 bases: TGTGCCAGCAGCTCCTTCGGACAACCCCCTCCGACCTACGAGCAGTACTTC. Protein: CASSSFGQPPPTYEQYF.

The chain uses TRBV30 and TRBJ1-3; D uncertain. The CDR3 covers 14 residues. The V and J ends lost 0 bases and 3 bases respectively, with 9 bases between them. The V gene's germline CDR1 is GTSNPN and CDR2 SVGIG (reference sequence). CDR3 sequence: CAWSVRHRGNTIYF. Written as DNA, the CDR3 is TGTGCCTGGAGTGTGCGGCACCGTGGAAACACCATATATTTT.

The rearrangement links TRBV11-2 to TRBJ2-5; either TRBD1 or TRBD2 may fit D (5 bases each). Trimming pared 2 bases from V and 5 bases from J, leaving 15 bases between. The CDR3 is 15 amino acids. Germline CDR1 SGHAT, CDR2 FQNNGV. CDR3 coding DNA: TGTGCCAGCAGCTTATTAGGGACCCCGGGGGAGACCCAGTACTTC. Its translation is CASSLLGTPGETQYF.

The rearrangement links TRBV29-1 to TRBJ1-1; 9 positions match TRBD1. Germline CDR1 SQVTM, CDR2 ANQGSEA. The CDR3 sequence is 20 residues long. The junction had 22 bases not matched to a gene; V was cut back by 1 base and J by 4 bases. The CDR3 region is CSVEVASRQGVRGRGTEAFF. The CDR3 bases are TGCAGCGTTGAAGTCGCCTCAAGACAGGGGGTTCGAGGAAGGGGCACTGAAGCTTTCTTT.

The V call is TRBV28, the J call TRBJ1-5; TRBD1 matches 11 bases. The germline CDR1 and CDR2 sequences are MDHEN and SYDVKM. The CDR3 loop spans 18 amino acids. With 6 bases clipped from V and 0 bases from J, the junction kept 10 bases outside the gene matches. In DNA, the CDR3 is TGTGCCAGCAGCTGGACAGGGGGCCCCAAGTATAGCAATCAGCCCCAGCATTTT. Its translation is CASSWTGGPKYSNQPQHF. The full variable domain, in which reference TRBV28 and TRBJ1-5 provide the parts outside the CDR3, is DVKVTQSSRYLVKRTGEKVFLECVQDMDHENMFWYRQDPGLGLRLIYFSYDVKMKEKGDIPEGYSVSREKKERFSLILESASTNQTSMYLCASSWTGGPKYSNQPQHFGDGTRLSIL.

The CDR3 loop is CASSFIMNTEAFF. CDR3 nucleotide sequence: TGTGCCAGCAGCTTCATCATGAACACTGAAGCTTTCTTT. The chain combines TRBV5-6 with TRBJ1-1, with D unresolved. Germline V gene lookup returns CDR1 SGHDT and CDR2 YYEEEE. The CDR3 has 13 residues. V dropped 2 bases and J dropped 0 bases, with 5 bases sitting between them.

J is TRBJ2-7 and V is TRBV27; D is possibly TRBD2 (6 bases). From germline, CDR1 is MNHEY and CDR2 SMNVEV (reference sequence). V was pared by 6 bases and J by 2 bases, with 20 bases between. The CDR3 is 16 residues long. The CDR3 protein is CASRPQRVVYPYEQYF. DNA of the CDR3: TGTGCCAGCAGGCCGCAGCGGGTCGTATACCCCTACGAGCAGTACTTC.

The CDR3 loop is CASSISGTGYYNEQFF. As DNA, the CDR3 is TGTGCCAGCAGTATCTCCGGGACAGGGTACTACAATGAGCAGTTCTTC. The chain employs TRBV28 and TRBJ2-1; 9 bases align to TRBD1. CDR3 length: 16 amino acids. The V and J ends lost 5 bases and 3 bases, in that order; junction bases with no gene match: 8. Germline V gene lookup returns CDR1 MDHEN and CDR2 SYDVKM.

This clonotype was detected a few times. The genes are TRBV5-4 and TRBJ2-7; maybe TRBD1 (6 bases). The CDR3 has 13 residues. The V and J ends lost 6 bases and 6 bases respectively, with 16 bases between them. CDR1 and CDR2 (germline): SGHNT, YYREEE (reference sequence). The CDR3 DNA follows: TGTGCCAGCACCCGAGGGGGACCTTGCGAGCAGTACTTC. Amino acid sequence: CASTRGGPCEQYF.

The chain has TRBV7-9 and TRBJ2-7; 8 bases agree with TRBD2. After removal of 4 bases from V and 2 bases from J, the junction contained 4 bases not matched to a gene. CDR3 length: 14 residues. In germline, CDR1 is SEHNR, CDR2 FQNEAQ (reference sequence). CDR3 protein: CASSYGTRAYEQYF. The DNA of the CDR3 is TGTGCCAGCAGCTACGGGACTAGGGCCTACGAGCAGTACTTC.

CDR3 bases: TGTGCCAGCAGCCAAATTCTAGCGGGGACATACAATGAGCAGTTCTTC. Protein sequence: CASSQILAGTYNEQFF. The chain uses TRBV4-2 and TRBJ2-1, with 9 positions matching TRBD2. With 2 bases clipped from V and 4 bases from J, the junction kept 6 bases outside the gene matches. The germline V gene encodes CDR1 LGHNA and CDR2 YNFKEQ. The length of the CDR3 is 16 residues.

This clonotype was counted between two and nine times. The chain is built from TRBV6-4 and TRBJ2-3; D ambiguous. Germline V lookup: CDR1 MRHNA, CDR2 SNTAGT. Trimming cost V 4 bases and J 2 bases, with 7 bases left between them. CDR3 size: 13 residues. The CDR3 is CASSGKDTDTQYF. For the CDR3, the DNA is TGTGCCAGCAGTGGGAAAGACACAGATACGCAGTATTTT.

This chain joins TRBV4-1 and TRBJ2-2, with D uncertain. Germline CDR1 is MGHRA and CDR2 is YSYEKL. The germline V and J ends were trimmed by 1 base and 4 bases, with 7 bases remaining between them. The CDR3 totals 14 residues. CDR3 sequence (DNA): TGCGCCAGCAGCCAAGTTGAGAGCACCGGGGAGCTGTTTTTT. Translated, it gives CASSQVESTGELFF.

This clonotype was counted between two and nine times. This chain uses TRBV5-6 with TRBJ2-5; 10 bases are a match to TRBD2. J gave up 3 bases and V 4 bases, and 9 bases lay outside the gene matches. The CDR3 loop spans 16 amino acids. Germline V CDR1 and CDR2: SGHDT, YYEEEE. CDR3 sequence reads: CASSRGTSVKEETQYF. In nucleotides, the CDR3 is TGTGCCAGCAGCCGAGGGACTAGCGTCAAAGAAGAGACCCAGTACTTC. The whole variable domain, remainder taken from reference TRBV5-6 and TRBJ2-5, is DAGVTQSPTHLIKTRGQQVTLRCSPKSGHDTVSWYQQALGQGPQFIFQYYEEEERQRGNFPDRFSGHQFPNYSSELNVNALLLGDSALYLCASSRGTSVKEETQYFGPGTRLLVL.

Concerning this clonotype itself: The junction does not match germline at one end; this may be a read error. The chain uses TRBV27 and TRBJ2-5; D ambiguous. CDR1 is MNHEY and CDR2 is SMNVEV in the germline V gene (reference sequence). The CDR3 length is 15 residues. CDR3 residues: CASRLSEFGLQTQYF. CDR3 coding DNA: TGTGCCAGCAGATTATCGGAGTTTGGCCTGCAGACCCAGTACTTC.

The chain has TRBV7-9 and TRBJ2-1; 10 nucleotides agree with TRBD1. The germline V gene has CDR1 SEHNR and CDR2 FQNEAQ (reference sequence). Germline trimming cut 4 bases from V and 8 bases from J; bases unmatched to any gene: 14. CDR3 size: 17 residues. CDR3: CASSSASVGQGFYEQFF. The CDR3 DNA reads as TGTGCCAGCAGCTCCGCCTCTGTGGGACAGGGGTTTTATGAGCAGTTCTTC.